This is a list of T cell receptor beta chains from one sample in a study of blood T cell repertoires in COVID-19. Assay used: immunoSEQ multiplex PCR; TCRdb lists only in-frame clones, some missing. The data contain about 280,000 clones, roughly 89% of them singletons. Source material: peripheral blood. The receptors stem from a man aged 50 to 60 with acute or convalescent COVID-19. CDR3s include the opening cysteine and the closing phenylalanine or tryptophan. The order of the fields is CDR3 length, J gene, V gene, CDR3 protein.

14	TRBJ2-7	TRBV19	CASSELAGGSKQYF
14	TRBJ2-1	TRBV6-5	CASGTDYSYNEQFF
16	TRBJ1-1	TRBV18	CASSPNTGGANTEAFF
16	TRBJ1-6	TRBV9	CASSPLGRTPNSPLHF
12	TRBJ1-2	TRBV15	CATSSGEDGYTF
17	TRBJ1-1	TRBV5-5	CASSSQAGEIRNTEAFF
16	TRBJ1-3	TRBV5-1	CASSSQGQGAGNTIYF
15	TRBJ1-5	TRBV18	CASSRTVNSNQPQHF
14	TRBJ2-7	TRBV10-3	CATGTRQGGHEQYF
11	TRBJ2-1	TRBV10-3	CAVRWGDEQFF
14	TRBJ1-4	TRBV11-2	CASSHGQGNRKLFF
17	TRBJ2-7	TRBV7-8	CASSSSGTSGGTHEQYF
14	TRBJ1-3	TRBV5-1	CASSYGTSGNTIYF
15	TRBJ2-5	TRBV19	CASADRGRYRETQYF
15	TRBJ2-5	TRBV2	CASSDRGQFGETQYF
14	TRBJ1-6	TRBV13	CASRAGTGEFTLHF
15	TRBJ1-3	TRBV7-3	CASSFEVGSGNTIYF
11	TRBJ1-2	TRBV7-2	CASSFYDGYTF
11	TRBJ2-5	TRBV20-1	CSAPRVETQYF
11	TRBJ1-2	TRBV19	CASTQWGGYTF
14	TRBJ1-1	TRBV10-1	CASSAQGGGAEAFF
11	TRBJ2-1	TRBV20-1	CSARVLTDSFF